These 12 T cell receptor beta chains came from one sample sequenced in a study of shared clonotypes between healthy human individuals. Clones were read by immunoSEQ multiplex PCR, and TCRdb kept only the in-frame ones, dropping some. The profile shows around 1 million clones, over 60% of them singletons. The sample consisted of memory CD4+ T cells sorted from blood. Stated subset: CD45RA-negative fraction. The origin of the receptors is a man between 18 and 35 years old in good health.

The gene calls are TRBV28 and TRBJ1-2; 7 bases are shared with TRBD1. Unmatched junction bases numbered 20, after V lost 2 bases and J lost 8 bases. This CDR3 comprises 18 residues. Germline-derived CDR1 and CDR2 are MDHEN and SYDVKM. Written as DNA, the CDR3 is TGTGCCAGCAGTTTACAAGTAGCACGAGGGGGCGCAAGGTCCGGCTACACCTTC. Protein sequence: CASSLQVARGGARSGYTF.

This clone showed up just a few times. The V gene is TRBV7-2, the J gene TRBJ2-1, with unresolved D. This CDR3 is built from 12 residues. V was pared by 3 bases and J by 4 bases, with 4 bases between. The germline V gene encodes CDR1 SGHTA and CDR2 FQGNSA. CDR3 sequence (DNA): TGTGCCAGCAGCTTCTATTACAATGAGCAGTTCTTC. Its protein product is CASSFYYNEQFF.

This clone was counted a single time. V and J are TRBV9 and TRBJ1-1, with D possibly being TRBD1 (6 bases). Germline V CDR1 and CDR2: SGDLS, YYNGEE. This CDR3 is built from 18 residues. Trimming removed 0 bases from V and 4 bases from J, with 22 bases in between. The CDR3 DNA sequence: TGTGCCAGCAGCGTAGAGGCCCAGGGAGGGGGGCTGGGCACTGAAGCTTTCTTT. It specifies CASSVEAQGGGLGTEAFF.

This chain uses TRBV19 with TRBJ1-1; no clear D. Germline values: CDR1 LNHDA, CDR2 SQIVND (reference sequence). Trimming took 4 bases from V and 1 from J, leaving 7 bases between them. This CDR3 region has 13 residues. CDR3 amino acids: CASSKGPNTEAFF. DNA for the CDR3: TGTGCCAGTAGTAAAGGACCGAACACTGAAGCTTTCTTT.

With respect to this clone: This CDR3 is also generated by other DNA sequences in the sample. V and J are TRBV6-1 and TRBJ1-5, with D uncertain. The ends were cut back, 3 bases at V and 5 bases at J, with 8 bases in the middle. Germline CDR1 reads MNHNS; CDR2 reads SASEGT. CDR3 length: 13 amino acids. CDR3 region: CASSDQVHQPQHF. The CDR3 bases are TGTGCCAGCAGTGACCAGGTTCATCAGCCCCAGCATTTT.

The chain uses TRBV5-4 and TRBJ2-7; tentatively, D is TRBD2 (5 bases). Looked up from germline, CDR1 is SGHNT and CDR2 is YYREEE (reference sequence). Trimming took 3 bases from V and 2 from J, leaving 12 bases between them. The CDR3 is 14 amino acids. The CDR3 DNA follows: TGTGCCAGCAGCTCACCGGACGGGGCCTACGAGCAGTACTTC. Protein product: CASSSPDGAYEQYF.

This clone was detected only a few times. The rearrangement joins TRBV10-1 to TRBJ1-1; 7 bases agree with TRBD1. The germline V gene encodes CDR1 WNHNN and CDR2 SYGVQD (reference sequence). The CDR3 extends over 13 amino acids. V lost 6 bases and J lost 7; bases outside the gene matches: 8. The CDR3: CASSRQGSLEAFF. For the CDR3, the DNA is TGCGCCAGCAGCAGACAGGGCTCGCTTGAAGCTTTCTTT.

The V call is TRBV2, the J call TRBJ1-6; D gene unclear. Germline CDR1 is SNHLY and CDR2 is FYNNEI. Trimming shortened V by 7 bases and J by 5 bases, and 3 bases separated the two germline ends. This CDR3 is 11 amino acids long. CDR3 nucleotide sequence: TGTGCCAGCAACAATAATTCACCCCTCCACTTT. Translating it yields CASNNNSPLHF.

The chain has TRBV2 and TRBJ2-7, with D perhaps assigned TRBD1 or TRBD2 (7 bases each). Germline-derived CDR1 and CDR2 are SNHLY and FYNNEI. Trimming removed 7 bases at V and 4 bases at J, with 17 bases between. This CDR3 is 14 amino acids long. The CDR3 region is CASNQQGRGYEQYF. The CDR3 nucleotides are TGTGCCAGCAATCAACAGGGGAGGGGGTACGAGCAGTACTTC.

This rearrangement joins TRBV19 to TRBJ2-5; 7 bases are shared with TRBD1. The CDR3 runs to 14 residues. Per the germline V gene, CDR1 is LNHDA and CDR2 is SQIVND (reference sequence). Unmatched junction bases numbered 7, after V lost 5 bases and J lost 4 bases. CDR3 loop: CASSRQGLGETQYF. Here the CDR3 DNA reads TGTGCCAGTAGTCGACAGGGCCTCGGAGAGACCCAGTACTTC.

This clone was seen a handful of times. This chain uses TRBV2 with TRBJ2-4, with unresolved D. The CDR3 contains 12 residues. Germline CDR1 SNHLY, CDR2 FYNNEI. V dropped 3 bases and J dropped 8 bases, with 8 bases sitting between them. CDR3 bases: TGTGCCAGCAGTGACAGTTCAGACATTCAGTACTTC. Translating gives CASSDSSDIQYF.

This chain uses TRBV5-1 with TRBJ2-7; D might be TRBD1 or TRBD2, each matching 5 bases. Germline V gene data show CDR1 as SGHRS and CDR2 as YFSETQ. The CDR3 runs to 14 residues. The V and J ends lost 0 bases and 5 bases respectively, with 12 bases between them. CDR3 in amino acids: CASSLGGYLDEQYF. CDR3 DNA sequence: TGCGCCAGCAGCTTGGGGGGGTACCTCGACGAGCAGTACTTC.